These T cell receptor beta chains were read from a single sample in a study of OX40 agonist ivuxolimab in advanced cancers. Measured with immunoSEQ multiplex PCR; TCRdb has only the in-frame clones, and not every one. The sample holds 50,000 to 65,000 clones, roughly 90% seen once. This specimen consisted of CD4+ or CD8+ T cells sorted from blood, obtained in a trial of the OX40 agonist ivuxolimab. These receptors all stem from an adult with an advanced solid tumor such as melanoma, head and neck, liver or kidney cancer. Each CDR3 is given with its conserved first and last residue. Each record gives: J gene, V gene, D gene, clone size, CDR3 length, CDR3 protein, CDR3 DNA. A D gene is named only where the DNA matches it firmly. Clone size is stated in some rows and not others, as once, few, many or a class when expanded.

TRBJ2-3 | TRBV28 | NA | NA | 12 | CASSSHTDTQYF | TGTGCCAGCAGTTCCCACACAGATACGCAGTATTTT
TRBJ2-7 | TRBV6-1 | TRBD1 | NA | 13 | CASDEQGYYEQYF | TGTGCCAGTGACGAACAGGGGTACTACGAGCAGTACTTC
TRBJ1-1 | TRBV7-8 | NA | NA | 13 | CASSLREGTEAFF | TGTGCCAGCAGCTTAAGGGAAGGCACTGAAGCTTTCTTT
TRBJ2-1 | TRBV7-2 | NA | NA | 14 | CASSLQPNYNEQFF | TGTGCCAGCAGCTTACAACCCAACTACAATGAGCAGTTCTTC
TRBJ1-2 | TRBV5-1 | NA | NA | 17 | CASSLDGTLISNYGYTF | TGCGCCAGCAGCTTAGACGGGACCCTCATCTCCAACTATGGCTACACCTTC
TRBJ2-3 | TRBV25-1 | NA | NA | 12 | CASSASADTQYF | TGTGCCAGCAGCGCTAGCGCAGATACGCAGTATTTT
TRBJ2-4 | TRBV28 | NA | NA | 16 | CASSTRAFGAKNIQYF | TGTGCCAGCAGTACCCGGGCATTCGGAGCCAAAAACATTCAGTACTTC
TRBJ2-7 | TRBV9 | TRBD1 | NA | 16 | CASSVAGTGPPYEQYF | TGTGCCAGCAGCGTAGCAGGGACAGGGCCTCCCTACGAGCAGTACTTC
TRBJ2-3 | TRBV13 | TRBD2 | NA | 16 | CASSRGLAGGPDTQYF | TGTGCCAGCAGCCGTGGACTAGCGGGAGGGCCAGATACGCAGTATTTT
TRBJ2-7 | TRBV7-2 | TRBD1 | once | 16 | CASSLSSGGTGYEQYF | TGTGCCAGCAGCTTATCGTCAGGGGGTACGGGCTACGAGCAGTACTTC
TRBJ2-7 | TRBV18 | TRBD1 | NA | 14 | CASSPAGGSYEQYF | TGTGCCAGCTCGCCTGCAGGGGGTTCCTACGAGCAGTACTTC
TRBJ1-2 | TRBV2 | NA | NA | 11 | CASSGDGGYTF | TGTGCCAGCAGCGGCGACGGCGGCTACACCTTC
TRBJ1-3 | TRBV28 | TRBD1 | NA | 15 | CASRGGPSSGNTIYF | TGTGCCAGCAGAGGGGGCCCAAGCTCTGGAAACACCATATATTTT
TRBJ1-6 | TRBV7-9 | NA | NA | 15 | CASIDGSGFNSPLHF | TGTGCCAGCATCGATGGGTCGGGCTTTAATTCACCCCTCCACTTT
TRBJ1-2 | TRBV15 | TRBD1 | NA | 13 | CATRQGVDYGYTF | TGTGCCACCAGACAGGGGGTAGACTATGGCTACACCTTC
TRBJ2-3 | TRBV6-1 | TRBD2 | NA | 14 | CASLAGARTDTQYF | TGTGCCAGCCTAGCGGGGGCACGCACAGATACGCAGTATTTT
TRBJ2-3 | TRBV9 | TRBD1 | NA | 14 | CASSADRGTDTQYF | TGTGCCAGCAGCGCGGACAGGGGCACAGATACGCAGTATTTT
TRBJ1-1 | TRBV18 | NA | NA | 13 | CASSPGAGTEAFF | TGTGCCAGCTCACCCGGGGCGGGCACTGAAGCTTTCTTT
TRBJ1-1 | TRBV7-2 | NA | NA | 15 | CASSLVARVNTEAFF | TGTGCCAGCAGCTTAGTCGCCAGGGTGAACACTGAAGCTTTCTTT
TRBJ2-5 | TRBV7-2 | NA | NA | 14 | CASSPLGREETQYF | TGTGCCAGCAGCCCGTTGGGGAGAGAAGAGACCCAGTACTTC
TRBJ2-5 | TRBV7-3 | NA | NA | 17 | CASSLNPGFGFGETQYF | TGTGCCAGCAGCTTAAACCCCGGTTTCGGCTTTGGGGAGACCCAGTACTTC
TRBJ1-4 | TRBV9 | TRBD1 | NA | 14 | CASSPRDSREKLFF | TGTGCCAGCAGCCCTAGGGACAGCAGGGAAAAACTGTTTTTT
TRBJ1-2 | TRBV30 | NA | NA | 16 | CAWSRGGADINYGYTF | TGTGCCTGGAGTAGGGGGGGAGCTGATATAAACTATGGCTACACCTTC
TRBJ2-7 | TRBV4-2 | NA | NA | 14 | CASGNPQSSYEQYF | TGTGCCAGCGGGAACCCCCAAAGCTCCTACGAGCAGTACTTC
TRBJ2-5 | TRBV2 | TRBD2 | NA | 16 | CASSQLAGGRRETQYF | TGTGCCAGCAGTCAACTAGCGGGGGGGCGGAGGGAGACCCAGTACTTC
TRBJ1-3 | TRBV4-2 | NA | NA | 15 | CASSQAPFSGNTIYF | TGTGCCAGCAGCCAAGCCCCCTTCTCTGGAAACACCATATATTTT
TRBJ2-7 | TRBV18 | TRBD1 | NA | 15 | CASSLGQAEDYEQYF | TGTGCCAGCTCACTTGGACAGGCCGAGGACTACGAGCAGTACTTC
TRBJ1-4 | TRBV7-9 | NA | NA | 16 | CASSRQILPTNEKLFF | TGTGCCAGCAGCAGACAGATTTTACCAACTAATGAAAAACTGTTTTTT
TRBJ2-7 | TRBV6-1 | NA | NA | 15 | CASSIYGTPGYEQYF | TGTGCCAGCAGTATCTACGGGACCCCTGGCTACGAGCAGTACTTC
TRBJ1-1 | TRBV28 | NA | NA | 15 | CASSLGGRMNTEAFF | TGTGCCAGCAGTTTAGGGGGACGGATGAACACTGAAGCTTTCTTT
TRBJ2-5 | TRBV7-7 | NA | NA | 14 | CASSFRGGEETQYF | TGTGCTAGCAGCTTCAGGGGGGGGGAAGAGACCCAGTACTTC
TRBJ2-7 | TRBV4-3 | NA | NA | 14 | CASSQGGGGYEQYF | TGCGCCAGCAGCCAAGGTGGAGGGGGCTACGAGCAGTACTTC
TRBJ2-7 | TRBV28 | NA | NA | 16 | CASSSPRHSQRHEQYF | TGTGCCAGCAGTTCGCCGAGACATTCGCAGAGGCACGAGCAGTACTTC
TRBJ1-2 | TRBV7-9 | NA | NA | 13 | CASSSLQGNGYTF | TGTGCCAGCAGCTCGCTGCAGGGAAATGGCTACACCTTC
TRBJ1-5 | TRBV28 | TRBD1 | NA | 15 | CASSPRQGWNQPQHF | TGTGCCAGCAGTCCGAGACAGGGATGGAATCAGCCCCAGCATTTT